What follows are 27 T cell receptor beta chains derived from one specimen sequenced in a study of blood T cells in healthy people across ages. Using a J-beta primer mix together with a sample-barcoded 5' primer, a second PCR was run for roughly 6 to 12 cycles. Each CDR3 protein gets one entry after TCRdb re-called the 5' RACE reads with MiXCR. The sample records over 700,000 distinct CDR3 sequences, 25% being singletons. Another study also made use of these data, one on T cells of mothers and their children.

The sample comprised blood. The receptor source for this set is a boy aged 10-17 years in good health.

This chain joins TRBV20-1 and TRBJ2-3; 9 positions agree with TRBD2. Trimming cost V 6 bases and J 4 bases; bases outside gene matches: 11. This CDR3 region has 15 residues. Germline CDR1 and CDR2: DFQATT and SNEGSKA (reference sequence). The CDR3 protein is CSALGVAGAPDTQYF. CDR3 nucleotides: TGCAGTGCCCTAGGGGTAGCGGGAGCCCCAGATACGCAGTATTTT.

CDR3 sequence (DNA): TGTGCCAGCAAAGAAGACAGGGACAATGAGCAGTTCTTC. Its protein product is CASKEDRDNEQFF. The chain combines TRBV28 with TRBJ2-1, with 7 bases identical to TRBD1. V shed 7 bases, J shed 5 bases, and the junction held 5 bases outside the gene matches. Germline loops: CDR1 MDHEN, CDR2 SYDVKM. The CDR3 extends over 13 amino acids.

The V and J genes are TRBV7-2 and TRBJ2-5; 7 nucleotides line up with TRBD2. CDR1 and CDR2 from the germline V gene are SGHTA and FQGNSA. V was pared by 3 bases and J by 2 bases, with 6 bases of the junction left unmatched. This CDR3 contains 15 residues. The CDR3 loop reads CASSFSSGKQETQYF. CDR3 coding DNA: TGTGCCAGCAGCTTTTCTAGCGGAAAACAAGAGACCCAGTACTTC.

The chain uses TRBV11-1 and TRBJ2-5; a weak D match, TRBD1 (5 bases). Trimming took 4 bases from V and 2 from J, leaving 14 bases between them. CDR3 size: 15 residues. Germline CDR1 SGHAT, CDR2 FQDESV (reference sequence). The CDR3 protein is CASSSRTLRQETQYF. DNA of the CDR3: TGTGCCAGCAGCTCACGGACACTGAGGCAAGAGACCCAGTACTTC.

The chain uses TRBV19 and TRBJ2-1, with D unclear. Germline CDR1 LNHDA, CDR2 SQIVND (reference sequence). This CDR3 is 16 amino acids long. Trimming left V 0 bases short and J 4 bases short, with 13 bases between. The CDR3 spells CASSIDGGHSYNEQFF. CDR3 DNA sequence: TGTGCCAGTAGTATAGATGGTGGCCATTCTTACAATGAGCAGTTCTTC.

This clonotype has only a few counts. The rearrangement joins TRBV19 to TRBJ1-5; 10 bases map to TRBD1. The CDR3 loop spans 15 amino acids. V dropped 3 bases and J dropped 4; count of bases not matched to a gene: 3. Germline V gives CDR1 LNHDA, CDR2 SQIVND (reference sequence). The CDR3 spells CASSMGQGNNQPQHF. CDR3 bases: TGTGCCAGTAGTATGGGACAGGGGAATAATCAGCCCCAGCATTTT.

Only one count was recorded for this clonotype. The rearrangement links TRBV20-1 to TRBJ2-7, with TRBD2 matching 14 bases. With 0 bases clipped from V and 5 bases from J, the junction kept 3 bases outside the gene matches. The CDR3 is made up of 15 amino acids. Per germline, CDR1 DFQATT and CDR2 SNEGSKA (reference sequence). CDR3 sequence: CSARERTSGRNEQYF. CDR3 coding DNA: TGCAGTGCTAGAGAACGGACTAGCGGGAGGAACGAGCAGTACTTC.

This clonotype was counted only a few times. CDR3 sequence reads: CASSLRRVWPYEQYF. CDR3 sequence (DNA): TGTGCCAGCAGTTTACGCAGGGTCTGGCCCTACGAGCAGTACTTC. The rearrangement joins TRBV28 to TRBJ2-7, with D maybe TRBD1 (5 bases). V lost 2 bases to trimming and J lost 2 bases, with 13 bases between them. CDR1 is MDHEN, CDR2 SYDVKM, per germline. CDR3 length equals 15 residues.

In its sample, this clonotype was seen a few times. The rearrangement links TRBV25-1 to TRBJ2-2, with D possibly called TRBD1 or TRBD2 (7 bases each). Germline-derived CDR1 and CDR2 are MGHDK and SYGVNS. CDR3 length: 16 residues. V was pared by 5 bases and J by 6 bases, with 19 bases between. CDR3 in amino acids: CASSPYRQGGPGELFF. The CDR3 nucleotides read TGTGCCAGCAGTCCTTACCGACAGGGAGGGCCCGGGGAGCTGTTTTTT.

This clonotype was seen more than once but under ten times. The chain recombines TRBV11-2 with TRBJ2-3; 12 nucleotides align to TRBD2. CDR1 is SGHAT, CDR2 FQNNGV, per germline. Trimming cost V 6 bases and J 4 bases; bases outside gene matches: 8. This CDR3 has 16 amino acids. The CDR3, as DNA: TGTGCCAGCAGACCGAGACTAGCGGGAGTGGCAGATACGCAGTATTTT. It specifies CASRPRLAGVADTQYF.

This clonotype was detected only a few times. CDR3 loop: CASRAVAGLASEQFF. The CDR3, as DNA: TGTGCCAGCAGGGCCGTAGCGGGACTAGCCTCTGAGCAGTTCTTC. The J gene is TRBJ2-5, the V gene TRBV7-9; 9 bases line up with TRBD2. The DNA matches TRBJ2-1 better at its end, which makes the J call doubtful. The CDR3 extends over 15 amino acids. Germline CDR1 reads SEHNR; CDR2 reads FQNEAQ (reference sequence).

This clonotype was counted only a few times. The V gene is TRBV29-1, the J gene TRBJ2-2; TRBD2 is a possible D gene (6 bases). The ends were cut back, 6 bases at V and 6 bases at J, with 20 bases in the middle. Per germline, CDR1 SQVTM and CDR2 ANQGSEA. This CDR3 has 15 amino acids. The CDR3 DNA reads as TGCAGCGTCGGGCTGGGCTTCGGGGGACCCGGGGAGCTGTTTTTT. Encoded protein: CSVGLGFGGPGELFF.

This clonotype was counted only a few times. The chain is built from TRBV28 and TRBJ2-5; 9 nucleotides align to TRBD1. The end of the DNA fits TRBJ2-7 better, so the J call may be wrong. Germline-derived CDR1 and CDR2 are MDHEN and SYDVKM. The CDR3 consists of 14 residues. CDR3 region: CASIRTGVSYEQYF. In DNA, the CDR3 is TGTGCCAGCATCCGGACAGGGGTTTCCTACGAGCAGTACTTC.

The chain joins TRBV6-2 or TRBV6-3 to TRBJ1-4, with D possibly TRBD1 on 5 matching bases. This CDR3 is built from 14 residues. The V gene lost 3 bases and the J gene lost 6 bases, with 11 bases spanning the gap. Germline V gene lookup returns CDR1 MNHEY and CDR2 SVGEGT. The CDR3 loop is CASSYRWGDEKLFF. The CDR3 DNA reads as TGTGCCAGCAGTTATAGGTGGGGCGATGAAAAACTGTTTTTT.

V and J are TRBV28 and TRBJ1-4; 11 nucleotides line up with TRBD1. V was clipped by 7 bases and J by 7 bases; unmatched bases: 17. The germline V gene encodes CDR1 MDHEN and CDR2 SYDVKM. The CDR3 length is 18 residues. The CDR3 sequence is CASISGQGVRPGSEKLFF. CDR3 bases: TGTGCCAGCATCTCGGGACAGGGGGTTCGTCCGGGGAGTGAAAAACTGTTTTTT.

This clonotype was seen only a few times. V is TRBV7-8 and J is TRBJ2-5; the D is unclear. The DNA end is a closer match to TRBJ2-7, so the J assignment may be wrong. Germline assignment: CDR1 SGHVS and CDR2 FQNEAQ. This CDR3 is 13 amino acids long. DNA of the CDR3: TGTGCCAGCAGCCCCCTTCGGTTAGGCGAGCAGTACTTC. Translated, it gives CASSPLRLGEQYF.

The chain is built from TRBV13 and TRBJ2-7; 15 bases fit TRBD2. Germline CDR1 is PRHDT and CDR2 is FYEKMQ (reference sequence). This CDR3 spans 16 amino acids. J gave up 4 bases and V 3 bases, and 4 bases lay outside the gene matches. CDR3 nucleotide sequence: TGTGCCAGCAGCTTCCGGACTAGCGGGGGGGGTTACGAGCAGTACTTC. Protein product: CASSFRTSGGGYEQYF.

This clonotype was found many times. The chain joins TRBV9 to TRBJ2-5; D is uncertain. This CDR3 is 11 amino acids long. The germline V gene has CDR1 SGDLS and CDR2 YYNGEE. Between the trimmed V and J ends, which lost 3 bases and 3 bases, there was a span of 3 bases. The CDR3 spells CASSGEETQYF. The CDR3 DNA reads as TGTGCCAGCAGCGGCGAAGAGACCCAGTACTTC.

This clonotype appeared many times. Germline and junction disagree at one end, which may indicate a read error. The genes are TRBV5-1 and TRBJ2-5; TRBD2 might be the D (6 bases). Germline V CDR1 and CDR2: SGHRS, YFSETQ. The CDR3 covers 15 residues. CDR3 sequence reads: CASSLASGVQETQYF. CDR3 coding DNA: TGTGCCAGCAGCTTAGCTTCGGGGGTACAAGAGACCCAGTACTTC.

The genes are TRBV6-5 and TRBJ1-4; TRBD1 might be the D (6 bases). This CDR3 has 15 amino acids. Between the trimmed V and J ends, which lost 0 bases and 12 bases, there was a span of 17 bases. Germline-derived CDR1 and CDR2 are MNHEY and SVGAGI. The CDR3, as DNA: TGTGCCAGCAGTTACTCGAGTGGCCCGAGGGGGGAACTGTTTTTT. Its translation: CASSYSSGPRGELFF.

The genes are TRBV5-5 and TRBJ1-2; D ambiguous. V was pared by 6 bases and J by 6 bases, with 24 bases between. Looked up from germline, CDR1 is SGHKS and CDR2 is YYEKEE (reference sequence). The CDR3 is made up of 16 amino acids. The CDR3 loop reads CASTASDGTLRDGYTF. CDR3 DNA sequence: TGTGCCAGCACCGCCTCAGACGGAACGTTAAGAGATGGCTACACCTTC.

The chain joins TRBV4-2 to TRBJ1-2, with a weak D call TRBD1 (5 bases). Trimming shortened V by 1 base and J by 8 bases, and 17 bases separated the two germline ends. Per germline, CDR1 LGHNA and CDR2 YNFKEQ. The CDR3 length is 15 residues. CDR3 coding DNA: TGTGCCAGCAGCCAAGGTTCTTTCAGGGAGAGAGGCTACACCTTC. Its protein is CASSQGSFRERGYTF.

This clonotype was detected a few times. The chain has TRBV29-1 and TRBJ1-1; no reliable D call. The CDR3 sequence is 11 residues long. V lost 5 bases, J lost 3 bases, and 7 bases lay in between. Germline-derived CDR1 and CDR2 are SQVTM and ANQGSEA. The CDR3 reads CSVSSDTEAFF. CDR3 bases: TGCAGCGTTTCCTCGGACACTGAAGCTTTCTTT.

V is TRBV12-5 and J is TRBJ2-5; a weak D match, TRBD2 (5 bases). The J call may be wrong; the DNA end is better matched by TRBJ2-7. The V gene's germline CDR1 is LGHNT and CDR2 FRNRAP. The CDR3 has 16 residues. The CDR3 here is CASGFNLTPGTYEQYF. The CDR3 DNA follows: TGTGCTAGTGGTTTCAACCTAACCCCGGGGACCTACGAGCAGTACTTC.

There are a few counts of this clonotype. The gene calls are TRBV2 and TRBJ2-2; no reliable D call. V lost 6 bases, J lost 10 bases, and 12 bases lay in between. This CDR3 is 12 amino acids long. Per the germline V gene, CDR1 is SNHLY and CDR2 is FYNNEI. The DNA of the CDR3 is TGTGCCAGCAGAGCCGACGACGCGGAGCTGTTTTTT. As protein: CASRADDAELFF.

The chain is built from TRBV6-1 and TRBJ1-5; no definite D call. The CDR3 extends over 14 amino acids. Germline assignment: CDR1 MNHNS and CDR2 SASEGT. Trimming shortened V by 2 bases and J by 11 bases, and 16 bases separated the two germline ends. CDR3 in amino acids: CASSEIRDFWTQHF. In DNA, the CDR3 is TGTGCCAGCAGTGAAATTCGGGATTTTTGGACCCAGCATTTT.

The sample holds a few counts of this clonotype. The rearrangement joins TRBV21-1 to TRBJ2-5; the D segment call TRBD1 is taken from the table without a DNA check. TRBV21-1 is a known pseudogene. CDR3 size: 20 residues. The CDR3 bases are TGTGCCAGCAGCCTACTGGGGGGACACAAAATACTAGCGTACCAAGAGACCCAGTACTTC. This gives the protein CASSLLGGHKILAYQETQYF.